The rows below give T cell receptor beta chains drawn from one sample of a study of blood T cell repertoires in COVID-19. Data came from immunoSEQ multiplex PCR; TCRdb stores just in-frame clones and leaves some out. Of under 60,000 clones in the sample, 80% to 85% are singletons; the top ten hold roughly 50%. Material: peripheral blood. These receptor sequences come from a man between 65 and 85 years old with acute or convalescent COVID-19. CDR3s include the opening cysteine and the closing phenylalanine or tryptophan. A D gene is named only where the DNA matches it firmly. Clone size appears in some rows only: once, few, many, or a class for an expanded clone.

CDR3 DNA: TGCGCCAGCAGCTCGACAGCGAACACTGAAGCTTTCTTT
CDR3 protein: CASSSTANTEAFF
V gene: TRBV5-1
J gene: TRBJ1-1
clone size: NA
D gene: NA

CDR3 DNA: TGTGCCAGTAGTCCAAACACCAACACTGAAGCTTTCTTT
CDR3 protein: CASSPNTNTEAFF
V gene: TRBV19
J gene: TRBJ1-1
clone size: NA
D gene: NA

CDR3 DNA: TGTGCCAGCAGTCCCACCGGGACTAGCGACTACGAGCAGTACTTC
CDR3 protein: CASSPTGTSDYEQYF
V gene: TRBV28
J gene: TRBJ2-7
clone size: NA
D gene: TRBD2

CDR3 DNA: TGTGCCAGCAGTTTACGTAGGACAGCCACCGGGGAGCTGTTTTTT
CDR3 protein: CASSLRRTATGELFF
V gene: TRBV27
J gene: TRBJ2-2
clone size: NA
D gene: NA

CDR3 DNA: TGTGCCAGTAGCTCCGGGACAGATCCCATCTTT
CDR3 protein: CASSSGTDPIF
V gene: TRBV19
J gene: TRBJ1-4
clone size: NA
D gene: TRBD1

CDR3 DNA: TGTGCCAGTAGTATAGACAGGGGAGGGCTTCAGCCCCAGCATTTT
CDR3 protein: CASSIDRGGLQPQHF
V gene: TRBV19
J gene: TRBJ1-5
clone size: NA
D gene: NA

CDR3 DNA: TGTGCCAGCAGCTTAGAGGGCGTCACCGGGGAGCTGTTTTTT
CDR3 protein: CASSLEGVTGELFF
V gene: TRBV11-3
J gene: TRBJ2-2
clone size: NA
D gene: NA

CDR3 DNA: TGTGCCAGTCGACTAGCGGGAGCCTCGAATGAGCAGTTCTTC
CDR3 protein: CASRLAGASNEQFF
V gene: TRBV19
J gene: TRBJ2-1
clone size: NA
D gene: TRBD2

CDR3 DNA: TGTGCCAGCTCACCGGAGGGACGCGGCTATGGCTACACCTTC
CDR3 protein: CASSPEGRGYGYTF
V gene: TRBV18
J gene: TRBJ1-2
clone size: NA
D gene: NA

CDR3 DNA: TGTGCCAGCAGTTCGAGAGCGGGACACTACAATGAGCAGTTCTTC
CDR3 protein: CASSSRAGHYNEQFF
V gene: TRBV28
J gene: TRBJ2-1
clone size: few
D gene: NA

CDR3 DNA: TGTGCCGGGAGCGACGGCTCAAATTCACCCCTCCACTTT
CDR3 protein: CAGSDGSNSPLHF
V gene: TRBV6-5
J gene: TRBJ1-6
clone size: few
D gene: NA

CDR3 DNA: TGTGCCATCAGTGAGTCCCCAGGACAGGGGCCAGTGAACACTGAAGCTTTCTTT
CDR3 protein: CAISESPGQGPVNTEAFF
V gene: TRBV10-3
J gene: TRBJ1-1
clone size: NA
D gene: TRBD1

CDR3 DNA: TGTGCCAGCAGCTTCGGCAGGGGGAGACGGGATTCACCCCTCCACTTT
CDR3 protein: CASSFGRGRRDSPLHF
V gene: TRBV21-1
J gene: TRBJ1-6
clone size: NA
D gene: NA

CDR3 DNA: TGTGCCAGCCAGAATAACAGGGAATTTAACTATGGCTACACCTTC
CDR3 protein: CASQNNREFNYGYTF
V gene: TRBV6-5
J gene: TRBJ1-2
clone size: NA
D gene: NA

CDR3 DNA: TGTGCCAGCAGCCAAGGGGAGGTTCAGCCCCAGCATTTT
CDR3 protein: CASSQGEVQPQHF
V gene: TRBV3-1/TRBV3-2
J gene: TRBJ1-5
clone size: NA
D gene: NA

CDR3 DNA: TGCAGTGCTAGATCAGGAAATGAAGCTTTCTTT
CDR3 protein: CSARSGNEAFF
V gene: TRBV20-1
J gene: TRBJ1-1
clone size: NA
D gene: NA

CDR3 DNA: TGCAGCGCTCTCCAAATATCAGGAGAGACCCAGTACTTC
CDR3 protein: CSALQISGETQYF
V gene: TRBV29-1
J gene: TRBJ2-5
clone size: NA
D gene: NA